One and the same sample provided the 30 T cell receptor beta chains below, sequenced in a study of post-analysis software for immune sequencing data. Study findings and constraints: About five TRBV segments, including TRBV5-6, TRBV5-1 and TRBV20-1, were more frequent in patients than controls.

Which antigens these TCRs recognize remains unknown. TCR beta libraries were prepared from cDNA with unique molecular identifiers. TCRdb fed the PCR reads into MiXCR, producing one record per CDR3 protein. In the table there are roughly 800,000 distinct CDR3 sequences, 25% to 30% of which are singletons. Sample: blood. All receptors derive from a girl under 18 with multiple sclerosis.

This clonotype was recorded a few times. This rearrangement joins TRBV7-2 to TRBJ2-1, with D perhaps matching TRBD2 (5 bases). Deletions cut 5 bases from V and 10 bases from J, with 18 bases between. The CDR3 spans 14 residues. Germline CDR1 reads SGHTA; CDR2 reads FQGNSA. CDR3 in DNA: TGTGCCAGCAGCGCAAACCGGGGATCAGGCGAGCAGTTCTTC. This sequence encodes CASSANRGSGEQFF.

The chain combines TRBV19 with TRBJ1-5, with 7 bases fitting TRBD1. V trimming: 3 bases; J trimming: 6 bases; junction bases outside the gene matches: 11. This CDR3 region has 16 residues. Germline V lookup: CDR1 LNHDA, CDR2 SQIVND (reference sequence). The CDR3 nucleotides are TGTGCCAGTAGTATGGGTAAAACAGGGGTACCTCAGCCCCAGCATTTT. As protein: CASSMGKTGVPQPQHF.

This chain joins TRBV20-1 and TRBJ2-7, with D perhaps TRBD2 (5 bases). The CDR3 is 16 amino acids. V lost 3 bases and J 3 bases, leaving 21 bases between the germline ends. Germline V gene lookup returns CDR1 DFQATT and CDR2 SNEGSKA (reference sequence). CDR3 amino acids: CSASGPVGVGDYEQYF. Written as DNA, the CDR3 is TGCAGTGCTAGTGGCCCGGTTGGCGTCGGGGACTACGAGCAGTACTTC.

A few counts support this clonotype. The chain couples TRBV4-1 to TRBJ1-2; no firm D call. CDR3 length: 16 residues. Germline CDR1 reads MGHRA; CDR2 reads YSYEKL. Trimming stripped 0 bases from V and 9 bases from J, with 20 bases between. The CDR3 is CASSQDETTWITSYTF. CDR3 sequence (DNA): TGCGCCAGCAGCCAAGATGAGACAACGTGGATCACTAGCTACACCTTC.

This rearrangement joins TRBV28 to TRBJ2-1; D perhaps matches TRBD2 (6 bases). The ends were cut back, 3 bases at V and 3 bases at J, with 21 bases in the middle. CDR3 length: 18 amino acids. CDR1 is MDHEN and CDR2 is SYDVKM in the germline V gene. The CDR3 loop reads CASSLVIGSRVGYNEQFF. DNA of the CDR3: TGTGCCAGCAGTTTGGTTATCGGGAGTAGGGTCGGCTACAATGAGCAGTTCTTC. Supplemented by reference TRBV28 and TRBJ2-1, the full variable domain reads DVKVTQSSRYLVKRTGEKVFLECVQDMDHENMFWYRQDPGLGLRLIYFSYDVKMKEKGDIPEGYSVSREKKERFSLILESASTNQTSMYLCASSLVIGSRVGYNEQFFGPGTRLTVL.

This sequence joins TRBV20-1 and TRBJ1-5; 10 bases are a match to TRBD1. V lost 6 bases, J lost 4 bases, and 6 bases stayed unmatched. The CDR3 runs to 14 residues. The germline V gene has CDR1 DFQATT and CDR2 SNEGSKA (reference sequence). CDR3 DNA: TGCAGTGCCGGGACAGGGGCGACTAATCAGCCCCAGCATTTT. Its protein is CSAGTGATNQPQHF.

This chain uses TRBV6-2 or TRBV6-3 with TRBJ1-6; D remains unclear. In germline, CDR1 is MNHEY, CDR2 SVGEGT. V lost 8 bases and J lost 13, with 12 bases in between. This CDR3 has 11 residues. The CDR3 loop reads CASQKSIPLHF. CDR3 nucleotides: TGTGCCAGCCAAAAGTCAATCCCCCTCCACTTT.

This clonotype was seen a handful of times. This sequence joins TRBV28 and TRBJ1-6; TRBD1 matches 7 bases. Germline values: CDR1 MDHEN, CDR2 SYDVKM. The CDR3 sequence is 16 residues long. The trim removed 5 bases at V and 6 bases at J, leaving 10 bases unmatched. This CDR3 reads CASSPHQGQSNSPLHF. The CDR3 DNA is TGTGCCAGCAGTCCACATCAGGGACAGAGTAATTCACCCCTCCACTTT.

The V gene is TRBV20-1, the J gene TRBJ2-7; tentatively, D is TRBD1 (7 bases). CDR1 is DFQATT, CDR2 SNEGSKA, per germline (reference sequence). V gave up 8 bases and J gave up 5 bases, with 19 bases separating them. CDR3 length: 13 amino acids. The chain's CDR3 is CSTPGQGGNEQYF. DNA for the CDR3: TGCAGTACCCCTGGGCAGGGGGGTAACGAGCAGTACTTC.

This clonotype was seen just once. The chain uses TRBV7-9 and TRBJ1-4; weak D call: TRBD1 (5 bases). V lost 6 bases and J lost 4, with 15 bases in between. The CDR3 extends over 15 amino acids. The germline CDR1 and CDR2 sequences are SEHNR and FQNEAQ (reference sequence). The CDR3 nucleotides read TGTGCCAGCAGGCTCTCGACAGCATTTAATGAAAAACTGTTTTTT. As protein: CASRLSTAFNEKLFF.

This clonotype was seen many times. The J gene is TRBJ2-1, the V gene TRBV27; D is ambiguous. Germline values: CDR1 MNHEY, CDR2 SMNVEV (reference sequence). V was trimmed by 1 base and J by 9 bases, leaving 13 bases between them. This CDR3 contains 14 residues. CDR3: CASSLYQVSSEQFF. CDR3 sequence (DNA): TGTGCCAGCAGTTTATATCAGGTCTCCTCTGAGCAGTTCTTC.

The chain employs TRBV10-3 and TRBJ2-5; 8 positions agree with TRBD2. This CDR3 spans 15 amino acids. Trimming removed 4 bases from V and 2 bases from J; junction bases left unmatched: 6. Germline V gene data show CDR1 as ENHRY and CDR2 as SYGVKD. DNA for the CDR3: TGTGCCATCAGTGTGGTAGCGGGGCCACAAGAGACCCAGTACTTC. This encodes CAISVVAGPQETQYF.

This clonotype was seen only a few times. The V and J genes are TRBV29-1 and TRBJ2-7; weak D call: TRBD1 (6 bases). The V and J ends lost 3 bases and 6 bases respectively, with 15 bases between them. Germline assignment: CDR1 SQVTM and CDR2 ANQGSEA. The CDR3 loop spans 13 amino acids. The CDR3 loop reads CSVDKQGTSEQYF. In nucleotides, the CDR3 is TGCAGCGTTGACAAACAGGGAACGTCCGAGCAGTACTTC.

In its sample, this clonotype was seen a few times. J is TRBJ1-1 and V is TRBV3-1, with D hard to call. Trimming left V 0 bases short and J 4 bases short, with 9 bases between. The CDR3 runs 14 residues. CDR1 and CDR2 from the germline V gene are LGHDT and YNNKEL (reference sequence). CDR3 amino acids: CASSQEVHGTEAFF. The DNA of the CDR3 is TGTGCCAGCAGCCAAGAGGTGCACGGCACTGAAGCTTTCTTT.

This clonotype was counted a few times. The gene calls are TRBV2 and TRBJ2-7; D unresolved. CDR1 and CDR2 (germline): SNHLY, FYNNEI. This CDR3 is 13 amino acids long. Trimming took 8 bases from V and 3 from J, leaving 14 bases between them. The CDR3 loop reads CASGIRSDYEQYF. Here the CDR3 DNA reads TGTGCCAGCGGCATTAGATCGGACTACGAGCAGTACTTC. The full variable domain, its missing parts supplied by reference TRBV2 and TRBJ2-7, is EPEVTQTPSHQVTQMGQEVILRCVPISNHLYFYWYRQILGQKVEFLVSFYNNEISEKSEIFDDQFSVERPDGSNFTLKIRSTKLEDSAMYFCASGIRSDYEQYFGPGTRLTVT.

This clonotype showed up just a few times. The gene calls are TRBV20-1 and TRBJ2-1, with 10 bases matching TRBD2. The V segment lost 1 base and the J segment 7 bases; nucleotides outside the gene matches: 7. Germline V gives CDR1 DFQATT, CDR2 SNEGSKA (reference sequence). CDR3 length equals 15 residues. Here the CDR3 reads CSARVRLAGVNEQFF. The CDR3 coding sequence is TGCAGTGCTAGAGTCCGGCTAGCGGGAGTAAATGAGCAGTTCTTC.

V gene TRBV28 combines with J gene TRBJ1-2; D possibly corresponds to TRBD1 (5 bases). The V end lost 2 bases, the J end lost 4 bases, and 14 bases lay between the germline ends. The length of the CDR3 is 15 residues. Germline V gene sequence: CDR1 MDHEN, CDR2 SYDVKM. CDR3 loop: CASSLGGTWGYGYTF. For the CDR3, the DNA is TGTGCCAGCAGTTTAGGAGGGACCTGGGGCTATGGCTACACCTTC.

V and J are TRBV7-2 and TRBJ2-3; weak D call: TRBD2 (8 bases). The germline gives CDR1 SGHTA, CDR2 FQGNSA. V shed 1 base and J shed 1 base, with 18 bases lying between them. The CDR3 has 18 amino acids. CDR3 sequence reads: CASSLVGTSGTGTDTQYF. The CDR3, as DNA: TGTGCCAGCAGCTTAGTCGGGACTAGTGGGACAGGCACAGATACGCAGTATTTT.

This clonotype was found a few times. This chain uses TRBV5-1 with TRBJ2-7, with D possibly matching TRBD1 (6 bases). The ends were cut back, 0 bases at V and 2 bases at J, with 18 bases in the middle. Germline values: CDR1 SGHRS, CDR2 YFSETQ. This CDR3 region has 17 residues. CDR3 loop: CASSLALYRDGAYEQYF. DNA for the CDR3: TGCGCCAGCAGCTTGGCACTCTACAGGGATGGAGCCTACGAGCAGTACTTC.

The sample holds a few counts of this clonotype. CDR3 sequence reads: CASSEVSGTAEAFF. The CDR3 DNA follows: TGTGCCAGCAGTGAAGTTTCGGGTACGGCTGAAGCTTTCTTT. The chain carries TRBV2 and TRBJ1-1; D is unresolved. The CDR3 spans 14 residues. Per the germline V gene, CDR1 is SNHLY and CDR2 is FYNNEI. V shed 1 base and J shed 6 bases, with 12 bases lying between them.

This chain links TRBV20-1 with TRBJ2-6; 9 bases fit TRBD1. With 4 bases clipped from V and 0 bases from J, the junction kept 7 bases outside the gene matches. Per the germline V gene, CDR1 is DFQATT and CDR2 is SNEGSKA (reference sequence). The CDR3 has 17 residues. CDR3 bases: TGCAGTGCTACCACGGGACAGGGAACCTCTGGGGCCAACGTCCTGACTTTC. Its protein is CSATTGQGTSGANVLTF.

This clonotype appeared once. This sequence joins TRBV9 and TRBJ1-5, with a weak D call TRBD1 (5 bases). This CDR3 has 16 residues. CDR1 SGDLS and CDR2 YYNGEE come from the germline V gene. Trimming took 3 bases from V and 0 from J, leaving 13 bases between them. The CDR3 DNA follows: TGTGCCAGCAGCGGGGGGGAAGGGTATAGCAATCAGCCCCAGCATTTT. Encoded protein: CASSGGEGYSNQPQHF.

As regards this clonotype: Sequence at one end of the junction differs from germline and may be a read error. V is TRBV28 and J is TRBJ2-3; TRBD2 aligns across 10 bases. Germline V gene sequence: CDR1 MDHEN, CDR2 SYDVKM. The length of the CDR3 is 16 residues. DNA for the CDR3: TGTGCCAGCACTTTACCCCGAGCGGGGGGGGCAGATACGCAGTATTTT. Translation gives CASTLPRAGGADTQYF.

This clonotype appeared a few times. The chain recombines TRBV9 with TRBJ1-1; maybe TRBD1 (5 bases). CDR1 and CDR2 (germline): SGDLS, YYNGEE. CDR3 length: 15 amino acids. V was shortened by 4 bases and J by 5 bases, with 18 bases between the two germline ends. The CDR3 coding sequence is TGTGCCAGCAGCCACAGACAGCCCCGGTGTACTGAAGCTTTCTTT. It specifies CASSHRQPRCTEAFF. Based on the CDR3 plus reference TRBV9 and TRBJ1-1, the full variable domain is DSGVTQTPKHLITATGQRVTLRCSPRSGDLSVYWYQQSLDQGLQFLIQYYNGEERAKGNILERFSAQQFPDLHSELNLSSLELGDSALYFCASSHRQPRCTEAFFGQGTRLTVV.

This clonotype was picked up a small number of times. The junction departs from germline at one end; a sequencing error may be responsible. The J gene is TRBJ2-5, the V gene TRBV11-2; 8 bases are a match to TRBD1. The CDR3 has 14 residues. Germline assignment: CDR1 SGHAT and CDR2 FQNNGV. The CDR3 nucleotides are TGTGCCACCAGCTGGGACAGGTCAGCAGAGACCCAGTACTTC. This sequence encodes CATSWDRSAETQYF.

This clonotype has just one count. This chain connects TRBV27 to TRBJ1-5, with TRBD1 as a possible D gene (6 bases). Germline loops: CDR1 MNHEY, CDR2 SMNVEV (reference sequence). This CDR3 is built from 14 residues. Trimming stripped 0 bases from V and 7 bases from J, with 10 bases between. CDR3 DNA sequence: TGTGCCAGCAGTTTATCGGGGGGGCTGCAGCCCCAGCATTTT. Translation gives CASSLSGGLQPQHF.

In its sample, this clonotype was seen a few times. This sequence joins TRBV4-1 and TRBJ2-5; possible D gene TRBD2, 7 bases. The CDR3 contains 16 residues. Deletions cut 5 bases from V and 0 bases from J, with 16 bases between. Germline CDR1 and CDR2: MGHRA and YSYEKL. The CDR3 is CASSGGAQGYQETQYF. The CDR3 nucleotides are TGCGCCAGCAGCGGGGGGGCCCAGGGGTACCAAGAGACCCAGTACTTC.

The table lists this clonotype with a few counts. The gene calls are TRBV7-9 and TRBJ1-6, with 9 bases that match TRBD1. Germline V gene sequence: CDR1 SEHNR, CDR2 FQNEAQ (reference sequence). V lost 3 bases to trimming and J lost 9 bases; unmatched junction nucleotides: 9. The CDR3 has 16 amino acids. The CDR3 DNA reads as TGTGCCAGCAGCTTCGTCTTGGGACAGGGTACTTCACCCCTCCACTTT. Translating it yields CASSFVLGQGTSPLHF.

This clonotype was counted only a few times. This sequence joins TRBV5-5 and TRBJ2-1; D is unresolved. Germline V gene lookup returns CDR1 SGHKS and CDR2 YYEKEE (reference sequence). Trimming pared 1 base from V and 4 bases from J, leaving 6 bases between. The CDR3 runs to 13 residues. CDR3 sequence: CASSLSEYNEQFF. The CDR3 nucleotides are TGTGCCAGCAGCTTGTCGGAGTACAATGAGCAGTTCTTC.

This clonotype was counted only a few times. The chain carries TRBV6-1 and TRBJ2-7; 14 bases map to TRBD2. V shed 6 bases and J 3 bases; nucleotides not matched to a gene: 16. This CDR3 contains 19 residues. CDR1 MNHNS and CDR2 SASEGT come from the germline V gene. CDR3 sequence (DNA): TGTGCCAGCAGCCCTCATCTTGGGACTAGCGGGGGAGCGCACTACGAGCAGTACTTC. Amino acids: CASSPHLGTSGGAHYEQYF.